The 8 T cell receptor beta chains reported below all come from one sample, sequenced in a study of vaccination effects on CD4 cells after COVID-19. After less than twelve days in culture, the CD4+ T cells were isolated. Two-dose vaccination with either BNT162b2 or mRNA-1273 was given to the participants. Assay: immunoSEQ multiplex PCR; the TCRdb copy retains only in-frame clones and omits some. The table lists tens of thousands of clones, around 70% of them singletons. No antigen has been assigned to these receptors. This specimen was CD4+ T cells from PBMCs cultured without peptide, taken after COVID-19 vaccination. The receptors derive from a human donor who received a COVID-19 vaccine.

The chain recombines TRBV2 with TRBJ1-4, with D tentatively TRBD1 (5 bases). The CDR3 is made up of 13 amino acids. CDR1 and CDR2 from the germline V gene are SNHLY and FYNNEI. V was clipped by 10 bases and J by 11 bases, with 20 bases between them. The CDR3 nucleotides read TGTGCCAATACCGGGACGGCCGGTGGTAAACTGTTTTTT. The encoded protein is CANTGTAGGKLFF.

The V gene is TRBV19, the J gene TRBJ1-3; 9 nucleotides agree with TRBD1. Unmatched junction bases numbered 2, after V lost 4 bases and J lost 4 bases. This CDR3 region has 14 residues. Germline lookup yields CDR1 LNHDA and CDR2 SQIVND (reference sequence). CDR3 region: CASSTGTGGNTIYF. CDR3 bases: TGTGCCAGTAGTACAGGGACAGGGGGAAACACCATATATTTT. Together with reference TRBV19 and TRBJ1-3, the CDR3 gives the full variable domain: DGGITQSPKYLFRKEGQNVTLSCEQNLNHDAMYWYRQDPGQGLRLIYYSQIVNDFQKGDIAEGYSVSREKKESFPLTVTSAQKNPTAFYLCASSTGTGGNTIYFGEGSWLTVV.

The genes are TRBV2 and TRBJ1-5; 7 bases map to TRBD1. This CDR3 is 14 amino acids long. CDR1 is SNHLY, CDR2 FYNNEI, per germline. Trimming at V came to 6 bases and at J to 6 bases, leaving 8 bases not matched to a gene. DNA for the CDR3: TGTGCCAGCAGAATCGACAGGGATATTCAGCCCCAGCATTTT. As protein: CASRIDRDIQPQHF.

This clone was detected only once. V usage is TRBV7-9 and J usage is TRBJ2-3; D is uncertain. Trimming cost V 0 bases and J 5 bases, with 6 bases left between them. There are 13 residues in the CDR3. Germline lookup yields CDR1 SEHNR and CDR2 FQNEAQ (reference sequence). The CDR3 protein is CASSLAEVDTQYF. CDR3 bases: TGTGCCAGCAGCTTAGCGGAAGTAGATACGCAGTATTTT.

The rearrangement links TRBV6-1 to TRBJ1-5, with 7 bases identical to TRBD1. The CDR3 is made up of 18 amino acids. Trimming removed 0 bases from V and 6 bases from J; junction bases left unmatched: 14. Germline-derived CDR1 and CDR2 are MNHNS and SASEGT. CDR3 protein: CASSEAKDRSIRFQPQHF. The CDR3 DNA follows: TGTGCCAGCAGTGAAGCGAAGGACAGGTCGATAAGGTTTCAGCCCCAGCATTTT.

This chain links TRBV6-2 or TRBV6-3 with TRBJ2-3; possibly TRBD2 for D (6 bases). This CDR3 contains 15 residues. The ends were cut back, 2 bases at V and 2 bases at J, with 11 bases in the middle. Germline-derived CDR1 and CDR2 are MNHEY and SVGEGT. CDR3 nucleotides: TGTGCCAGCAGTTACGCGGCGGGGACCACAGATACGCAGTATTTT. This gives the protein CASSYAAGTTDTQYF.

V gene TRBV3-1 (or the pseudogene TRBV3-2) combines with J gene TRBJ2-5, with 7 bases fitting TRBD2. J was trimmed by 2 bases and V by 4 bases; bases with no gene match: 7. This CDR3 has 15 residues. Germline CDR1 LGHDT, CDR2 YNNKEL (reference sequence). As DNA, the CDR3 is TGTGCCAGCAGCCGAAAGCGGGGTAGACAAGAGACCCAGTACTTC. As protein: CASSRKRGRQETQYF.

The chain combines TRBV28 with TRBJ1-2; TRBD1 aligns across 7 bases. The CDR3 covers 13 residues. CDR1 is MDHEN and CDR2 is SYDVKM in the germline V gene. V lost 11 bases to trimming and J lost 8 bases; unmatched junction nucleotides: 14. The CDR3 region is CADRDSSTGGYTF. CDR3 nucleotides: TGTGCCGACCGGGACAGCTCAACGGGAGGCTACACCTTC.